Listed here is a single TCR beta chain. Its antigen remains unidentified. The data are from a study of tumor-infiltrating lymphocytes in primary liver carcinoma. At the level of the study: Men as well as women, aged 30 to 69 years, made up the patients. The number of productive TCRbeta reads per sample ranged from roughly 3.65 to 8 million and was similar across tissue types. Notes on the study in general: Tumor tissue displayed a significantly greater top-250-clone fraction than blood (p = 0.039).

RNA and DNA were co-extracted from around 18-30 mg of unsorted bulk tissue. The study sampled five separate regions from each tumor. Germline lookup yields CDR1 SQVTM and CDR2 ANQGSEA. The CDR3 consists of 14 residues. The V and J ends lost 7 bases and 4 bases, in that order; junction bases with no gene match: 10. TCR beta cDNA was prepared out of roughly 0.45 ug total RNA by means of a constant-region primer. The TCR beta library was amplified through three nested multiplex PCR rounds in a modified ARM-PCR procedure. The two initial PCR rounds, about 9 cycles each, used TRBV1-TRBV30 forward and C-beta reverse primers. TCRdb itself ran the multiplex PCR reads through MiXCR, one entry per CDR3 protein. The table records 70,000 to 85,000 distinct CDR3 sequences, 71% of them present only once.

Sequenced sample: liver tumor tissue from sampling region 4. As to subset: tumor region T4, right-lateral pole. The receptor was derived from a woman aged 60-75 years with primary liver carcinoma and hepatitis B virus infection. The chain has TRBV29-1 and TRBJ1-1; 9 bases align to TRBD1. The CDR3 region is CSALNRGPSTEAFF. The CDR3 coding sequence is TGCAGCGCACTCAACAGGGGGCCGAGCACTGAAGCTTTCTTT.